The 6 T cell receptor beta chains below all came from one sample that was sequenced in a study of cytomegalovirus exposure and HLA in healthy donors. The PCR made use of 60 Vbeta and 13 Jbeta primers. Assay used: immunoSEQ multiplex PCR; TCRdb lists only in-frame clones, some missing. This sample carries fewer than 200,000 clones, 70% to 80% of them seen once, and the ten largest clones take 2.4%. Sequenced material: PBMCs. Receptor source: a man in his sixties in good health and CMV-seronegative.

The chain couples TRBV6-1 to TRBJ1-5; 7 nucleotides align to TRBD1. Germline lookup yields CDR1 MNHNS and CDR2 SASEGT. The ends lost 4 bases at V and 5 bases at J; junction bases unmatched: 8. This CDR3 has 15 residues. The CDR3 bases are TGTGCCAGCAGTGTATCCGGGACAGAATATCAGCCCCAGCATTTT. Protein product: CASSVSGTEYQPQHF.

V is TRBV28 and J is TRBJ2-7; 9 nucleotides align to TRBD1. CDR1 and CDR2 from the germline V gene are MDHEN and SYDVKM. The CDR3 contains 15 residues. V dropped 5 bases and J dropped 3; count of bases not matched to a gene: 8. The CDR3 DNA follows: TGTGCCAGCAGTCTGCCGGGACAGGGAGGCTACGAGCAGTACTTC. It yields the protein CASSLPGQGGYEQYF.

This clone turned up a few times. The CDR3: CASSPRTSGAYNEQFF. DNA for the CDR3: TGTGCCAGCTCACCACGGACTAGCGGAGCCTACAATGAGCAGTTCTTC. V usage is TRBV18 and J usage is TRBJ2-1; 10 nucleotides agree with TRBD2. Trimming removed 1 base from V and 2 bases from J; junction bases left unmatched: 2. The V gene's germline CDR1 is KGHSH and CDR2 LQKENI. This CDR3 comprises 16 residues.

In the case of this clone: The junction differs from germline at one of its ends, possibly a read error. The V gene is TRBV10-2, the J gene TRBJ2-2; maybe TRBD2 (5 bases). Germline lookup yields CDR1 WSHSY and CDR2 SAAADI. The CDR3 length is 15 residues. The CDR3 DNA sequence: TGCGCCAGCAGTGAGAGTAGCGCGAAGACCGGGGAGCTGTTTTTT. It yields the protein CASSESSAKTGELFF.

The chain is built from TRBV11-2 and TRBJ1-1, with unresolved D. Germline V gives CDR1 SGHAT, CDR2 FQNNGV. Trimming took off 2 bases at V and 10 bases at J, with 11 bases between the two ends. The CDR3 totals 12 residues. CDR3 sequence reads: CASSLNPVGAFF. As DNA, the CDR3 is TGTGCCAGCAGCTTAAATCCAGTTGGAGCTTTCTTT.

The rearrangement joins TRBV30 to TRBJ2-7, with 7 bases that match TRBD1. In germline, CDR1 is GTSNPN, CDR2 SVGIG (reference sequence). The CDR3 consists of 14 residues. The V segment lost 3 bases and the J segment 0 bases; nucleotides outside the gene matches: 5. The CDR3 bases are TGTGCCTGGAGAGGGGACAGCCTCTCCTACGAGCAGTACTTC. It translates to CAWRGDSLSYEQYF.